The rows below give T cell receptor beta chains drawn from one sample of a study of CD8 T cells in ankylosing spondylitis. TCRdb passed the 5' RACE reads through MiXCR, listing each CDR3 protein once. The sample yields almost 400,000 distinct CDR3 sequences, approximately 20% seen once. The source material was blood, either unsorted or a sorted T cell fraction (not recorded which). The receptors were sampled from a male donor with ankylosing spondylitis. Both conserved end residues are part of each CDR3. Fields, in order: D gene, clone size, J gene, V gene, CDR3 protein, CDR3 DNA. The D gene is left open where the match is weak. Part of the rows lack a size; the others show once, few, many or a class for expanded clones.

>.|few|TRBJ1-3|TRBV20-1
CSARGLNTIYF
TGCAGTGCTAGAGGGTTAAACACCATATATTTT
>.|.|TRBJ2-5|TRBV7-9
CASSFNLGQEQKTQYF
TGTGCCAGCAGCTTTAATCTCGGTCAGGAGCAGAAGACCCAGTACTTC
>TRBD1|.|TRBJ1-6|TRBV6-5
CASSYSGQGNSPLHF
TGTGCCAGCAGTTACTCAGGACAGGGGAATTCACCCCTCCACTTT
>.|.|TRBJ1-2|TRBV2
CASSERRVYGYTF
TGTGCCAGCAGTGAACGCAGGGTCTATGGCTACACCTTC
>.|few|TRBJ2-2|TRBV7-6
CASSLVVYQRELFF
TGTGCCAGCAGCTTAGTGGTGTATCAGCGTGAGCTGTTTTTT
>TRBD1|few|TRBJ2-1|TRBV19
CASSLTGGRDEQFF
TGTGCCAGTAGCCTGACAGGGGGGCGAGATGAGCAGTTCTTC
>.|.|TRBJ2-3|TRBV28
CASTLRGNRADTDTQYF
TGTGCCAGCACCCTAAGGGGAAACAGGGCCGACACAGATACGCAGTATTTT
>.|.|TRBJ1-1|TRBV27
CASSFDRSPGAVNTEAFF
TGTGCCAGCAGTTTCGATAGGAGTCCAGGGGCCGTGAACACTGAAGCTTTCTTT
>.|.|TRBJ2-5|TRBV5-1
CASSLEGFRQGTETQYF
TGCGCCAGCAGCTTGGAAGGCTTCAGGCAGGGGACGGAGACCCAGTACTTC
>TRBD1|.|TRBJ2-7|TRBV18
CASSPILTGAYEQYF
TGTGCCAGCTCACCCATTTTAACAGGGGCCTACGAGCAGTACTTC
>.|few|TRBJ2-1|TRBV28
CASSLIYEQFF
TGTGCCAGCAGTTTAATCTATGAGCAGTTCTTC
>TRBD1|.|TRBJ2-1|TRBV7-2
CASTRGQSYNEQFF
TGTGCCAGCACCAGGGGGCAATCCTACAATGAGCAGTTCTTC
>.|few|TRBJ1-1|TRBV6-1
CASSEAPGEAFF
TGTGCCAGCAGTGAAGCTCCGGGAGAAGCTTTCTTT
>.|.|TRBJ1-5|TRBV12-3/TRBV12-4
CASSFGQGVHQPQHF
TGTGCCAGCAGTTTCGGGCAGGGAGTCCATCAGCCCCAGCATTTT
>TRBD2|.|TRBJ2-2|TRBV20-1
CSARLAGRTGELFF
TGCAGTGCCCGACTAGCGGGAAGGACCGGGGAGCTGTTTTTT
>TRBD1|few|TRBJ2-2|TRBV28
CASRVGTGGGEELFF
TGTGCCAGCAGGGTCGGGACAGGGGGCGGCGAGGAGCTGTTTTTT